A single sample gave rise to the 20 T cell receptor beta chains below, sequenced in a study of T cell responses to AZD1222 COVID-19 vaccine. The assay was immunoSEQ multiplex PCR, and TCRdb's table has in-frame clones only and misses some. The data show roughly 180,000 clones, 90% to 95% seen once. The material sequenced was peripheral blood, taken 28 days after the second dose of the MenACWY control vaccine. These receptors all come from an adult who received the MenACWY meningococcal vaccine as a control.

The rearrangement uses TRBV12-3 or TRBV12-4 and TRBJ1-1, with D uncertain. The CDR3 spans 12 residues. Deletions cut 2 bases from V and 7 bases from J, with 8 bases between. The CDR3 DNA reads TGTGCCAGCAGTTTATCAACCCGTGAAGCTTTCTTT. Amino acid sequence: CASSLSTREAFF.

CDR3 DNA: TGTGCCAGCAGAGCCCCTGGGGGAGGGGGTGAGCAGTACTTC. Its translation is CASRAPGGGGEQYF. This rearrangement joins TRBV25-1 to TRBJ2-7, with a possible D match to TRBD2 (7 bases). The CDR3 loop spans 14 amino acids. The ends were cut back, 6 bases at V and 7 bases at J, with 19 bases in the middle. Germline values: CDR1 MGHDK, CDR2 SYGVNS.

The rearrangement uses TRBV10-3 and TRBJ1-3; D unclear. The V and J ends lost 8 bases and 1 base respectively, with 9 bases between them. The germline CDR1 and CDR2 sequences are ENHRY and SYGVKD. This CDR3 is built from 13 residues. The CDR3 protein is CAIYTVSGNTIYF. In nucleotides, the CDR3 is TGTGCCATCTACACAGTGTCTGGAAACACCATATATTTT.

The rearrangement joins TRBV19 to TRBJ1-5; the D is unclear. Germline V gene lookup returns CDR1 LNHDA and CDR2 SQIVND (reference sequence). The length of the CDR3 is 13 residues. Trimming removed 7 bases from V and 5 bases from J, with 12 bases in between. CDR3 in DNA: TGTGCCAGTACTCAAAGGGCTTATCAGCCCCAGCATTTT. Protein sequence: CASTQRAYQPQHF.

This chain uses TRBV18 with TRBJ1-6; maybe TRBD1 (5 bases). Trimming removed 1 base at V and 5 bases at J, with 6 bases between. This CDR3 is built from 14 residues. Germline V gene data show CDR1 as KGHSH and CDR2 as LQKENI. The CDR3: CASSPRRDNSPLHF. CDR3 DNA sequence: TGTGCCAGCTCACCACGCAGGGATAATTCACCCCTCCACTTT.

V and J are TRBV10-3 and TRBJ1-6, with 7 positions matching TRBD1. The ends lost 3 bases at V and 5 bases at J; junction bases unmatched: 7. This CDR3 comprises 16 residues. The germline CDR1 and CDR2 sequences are ENHRY and SYGVKD. The CDR3 sequence is CAISDPGQSHNSPLHF. The CDR3 DNA sequence: TGTGCCATCAGTGATCCGGGACAGTCTCATAATTCACCCCTCCACTTT.

The chain recombines TRBV4-2 with TRBJ1-5, with TRBD1 as a possible D gene (5 bases). Germline loops: CDR1 LGHNA, CDR2 YNFKEQ. Trimming cost V 3 bases and J 0 bases, with 6 bases left between them. The CDR3 is 14 residues long. CDR3 nucleotide sequence: TGTGCCAGCAGCCAGGGGGTTAGCAATCAGCCCCAGCATTTT. The encoded protein is CASSQGVSNQPQHF.

This rearrangement joins TRBV6-5 to TRBJ1-4; D gene ambiguous. V dropped 2 bases and J dropped 7 bases, with 8 bases sitting between them. The CDR3 sequence is 13 residues long. The germline V gene encodes CDR1 MNHEY and CDR2 SVGAGI. CDR3 sequence (DNA): TGTGCCAGCAGTTACGGGAGGAGTGAAAAACTGTTTTTT. Its translation is CASSYGRSEKLFF.

The chain is built from TRBV5-6 and TRBJ1-2, with a possible D match to TRBD1 (5 bases). The CDR3 has 13 residues. V was shortened by 6 bases and J by 5 bases, with 14 bases between the two germline ends. In germline, CDR1 is SGHDT, CDR2 YYEEEE. The DNA for the CDR3 is TGTGCCAGCAAAGTTCAGGGCCAATATGGCTACACCTTC. Translating gives CASKVQGQYGYTF. Filled out from reference TRBV5-6 and TRBJ1-2, the complete variable domain reads DAGVTQSPTHLIKTRGQQVTLRCSPKSGHDTVSWYQQALGQGPQFIFQYYEEEERQRGNFPDRFSGHQFPNYSSELNVNALLLGDSALYLCASKVQGQYGYTFGSGTRLTVV.

The genes are TRBV11-2 and TRBJ1-4; D not resolved. The V end lost 1 base, the J end lost 4 bases, and 10 bases lay between the germline ends. This CDR3 is built from 15 residues. Per germline, CDR1 SGHAT and CDR2 FQNNGV. The CDR3: CASSLARFINEKLFF. The CDR3 DNA reads TGTGCCAGCAGCTTAGCCCGATTCATTAATGAAAAACTGTTTTTT.

This chain connects TRBV5-4 to TRBJ2-5, with 11 bases aligning to TRBD2. The CDR3 length is 15 residues. Germline trimming cut 1 base from V and 5 bases from J; bases unmatched to any gene: 4. Germline CDR1 SGHNT, CDR2 YYREEE (reference sequence). The CDR3 reads CASSLTSGSTETQYF. CDR3 DNA sequence: TGTGCCAGCAGCTTGACTAGCGGGAGTACGGAGACCCAGTACTTC.

The chain couples TRBV5-8 to TRBJ1-5; D not certain. V was clipped by 4 bases and J by 5 bases, with 10 bases between them. Germline-derived CDR1 and CDR2 are SGHTS and YDEGEE. The CDR3 runs to 13 residues. The CDR3 protein is CASSPFSDQPQHF. CDR3 DNA sequence: TGTGCCAGCAGCCCGTTCTCTGATCAGCCCCAGCATTTT. The full variable domain, with the rest looked up from reference TRBV5-8 and TRBJ1-5, is EAGVTQSPTHLIKTRGQQATLRCSPISGHTSVYWYQQALGLGLQFLLWYDEGEERNRGNFPPRFSGRQFPNYSSELNVNALELEDSALYLCASSPFSDQPQHFGDGTRLSIL.

This chain connects TRBV5-8 to TRBJ1-1; tentatively, D is TRBD1 (5 bases). This CDR3 is 16 amino acids long. Between the trimmed V and J ends, which lost 3 bases and 0 bases, there was a span of 15 bases. Germline V gives CDR1 SGHTS, CDR2 YDEGEE. The CDR3 nucleotides are TGTGCCAGCAGCTCCTCGGGGGTCCCATTGAACACTGAAGCTTTCTTT. This encodes CASSSSGVPLNTEAFF.

V and J are TRBV6-5 and TRBJ2-5; TRBD1 agrees at 7 bases. The CDR3 runs 14 residues. CDR1 and CDR2 (germline): MNHEY, SVGAGI. With 0 bases clipped from V and 3 bases from J, the junction kept 1 base outside the gene matches. The CDR3 DNA reads TGTGCCAGCAGTTACTCGACAGGGAAAGAGACCCAGTACTTC. Its protein product is CASSYSTGKETQYF.

The chain combines TRBV18 with TRBJ1-6, with D possibly TRBD1 on 6 matching bases. The length of the CDR3 is 13 residues. Trimming shortened V by 2 bases and J by 10 bases, and 9 bases separated the two germline ends. The germline V gene encodes CDR1 KGHSH and CDR2 LQKENI. CDR3 loop: CASSPRDNSPLHF. CDR3 DNA: TGTGCCAGCTCACCAAGGGACAACTCACCCCTCCACTTT.

This sequence joins TRBV5-5 and TRBJ1-2, with D possibly matching TRBD1 (6 bases). The CDR3 length is 13 residues. Trimming shortened V by 5 bases and J by 3 bases, and 11 bases separated the two germline ends. Germline CDR1 is SGHKS and CDR2 is YYEKEE (reference sequence). The DNA for the CDR3 is TGTGCCAGCAGTTTAGGGGGAGACTATGGCTACACCTTC. It translates to CASSLGGDYGYTF.

J is TRBJ2-2 and V is TRBV10-3, with 8 bases fitting TRBD1. V lost 2 bases and J lost 4; bases outside the gene matches: 6. The length of the CDR3 is 16 residues. Looked up from germline, CDR1 is ENHRY and CDR2 is SYGVKD. CDR3 residues: CAISETGGSITGELFF. In DNA, the CDR3 is TGTGCCATCAGTGAGACAGGGGGTAGCATCACCGGGGAGCTGTTTTTT.

A single count supports this clone. This chain links TRBV6-5 with TRBJ1-2; D is undetermined. The CDR3 totals 13 residues. Per germline, CDR1 MNHEY and CDR2 SVGAGI. V gave up 7 bases and J gave up 4 bases, with 13 bases separating them. The CDR3 bases are TGTGCCAGCAAAAGCCTCCGGGTCTATGGCTACACCTTC. Translating gives CASKSLRVYGYTF.

CDR3 region: CASSIQTSRDYNEQFF. As DNA, the CDR3 is TGTGCCAGCAGCATACAGACTTCCAGGGACTACAATGAGCAGTTCTTC. This rearrangement joins TRBV7-9 to TRBJ2-1, with D possibly matching TRBD1 (5 bases). Germline CDR1 is SEHNR and CDR2 is FQNEAQ (reference sequence). This CDR3 has 16 residues. V was clipped by 5 bases and J by 3 bases, with 17 bases between them.

V and J are TRBV11-3 and TRBJ1-5; D ambiguous. Germline values: CDR1 SGHNT, CDR2 YENEEA. Trimming removed 0 bases at V and 3 bases at J, with 12 bases between. The CDR3 spans 16 residues. The CDR3 is CASSLERGPLNQPQHF. CDR3 nucleotide sequence: TGTGCCAGCAGCTTAGAGAGAGGGCCGCTCAATCAGCCCCAGCATTTT.